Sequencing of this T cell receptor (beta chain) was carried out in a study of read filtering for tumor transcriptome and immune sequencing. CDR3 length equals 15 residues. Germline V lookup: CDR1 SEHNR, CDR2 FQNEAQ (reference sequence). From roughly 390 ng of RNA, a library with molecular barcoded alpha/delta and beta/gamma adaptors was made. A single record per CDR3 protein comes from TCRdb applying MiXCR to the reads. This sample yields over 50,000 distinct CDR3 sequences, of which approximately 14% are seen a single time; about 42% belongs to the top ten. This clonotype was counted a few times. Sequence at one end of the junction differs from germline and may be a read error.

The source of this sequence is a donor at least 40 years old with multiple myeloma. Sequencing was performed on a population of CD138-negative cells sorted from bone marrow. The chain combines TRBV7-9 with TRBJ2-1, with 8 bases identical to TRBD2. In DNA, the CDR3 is TGTGCCAGCAGCTTGGGAGCGGGAGTCTACCATGAGCAGTTCTTC. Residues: CASSLGAGVYHEQFF.